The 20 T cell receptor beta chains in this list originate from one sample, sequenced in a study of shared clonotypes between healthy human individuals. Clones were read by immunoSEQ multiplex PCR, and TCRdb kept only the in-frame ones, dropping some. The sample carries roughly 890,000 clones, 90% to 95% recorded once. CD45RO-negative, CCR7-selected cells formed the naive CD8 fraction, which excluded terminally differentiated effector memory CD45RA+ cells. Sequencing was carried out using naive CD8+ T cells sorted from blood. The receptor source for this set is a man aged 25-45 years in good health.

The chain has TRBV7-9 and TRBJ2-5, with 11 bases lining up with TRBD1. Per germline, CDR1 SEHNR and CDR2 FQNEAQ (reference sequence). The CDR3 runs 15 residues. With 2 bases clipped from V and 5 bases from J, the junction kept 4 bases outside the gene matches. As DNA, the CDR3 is TGTGCCAGCAGCTTATGGGACAGGGGGTCCGAGACCCAGTACTTC. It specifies CASSLWDRGSETQYF.

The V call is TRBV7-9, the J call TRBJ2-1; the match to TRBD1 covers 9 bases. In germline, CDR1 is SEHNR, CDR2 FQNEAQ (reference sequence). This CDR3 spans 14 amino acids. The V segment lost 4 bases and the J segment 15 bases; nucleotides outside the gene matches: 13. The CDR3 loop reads CASSSSGGGTGLFF. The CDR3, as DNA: TGTGCCAGCAGCTCCTCGGGGGGCGGGACAGGGCTGTTCTTC. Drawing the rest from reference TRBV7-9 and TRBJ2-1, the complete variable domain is DTGVSQNPRHKITKRGQNVTFRCDPISEHNRLYWYRQTLGQGPEFLTYFQNEAQLEKSRLLSDRFSAERPKGSFSTLEIQRTEQGDSAMYLCASSSSGGGTGLFFGPGTRLTVL.

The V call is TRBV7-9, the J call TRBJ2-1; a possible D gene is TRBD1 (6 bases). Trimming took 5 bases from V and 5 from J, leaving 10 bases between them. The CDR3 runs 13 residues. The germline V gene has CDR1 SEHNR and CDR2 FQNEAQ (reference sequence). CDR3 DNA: TGTGCCAGCAGCCCCCCAGGGGACAATGAGCAGTTCTTC. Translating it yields CASSPPGDNEQFF.

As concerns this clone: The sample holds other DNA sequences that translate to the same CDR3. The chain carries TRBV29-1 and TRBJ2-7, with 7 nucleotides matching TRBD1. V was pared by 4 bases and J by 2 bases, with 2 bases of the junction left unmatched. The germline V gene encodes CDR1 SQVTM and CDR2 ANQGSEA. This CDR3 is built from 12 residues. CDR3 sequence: CSVAGTAYEQYF. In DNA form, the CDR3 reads TGCAGCGTTGCCGGGACAGCCTACGAGCAGTACTTC.

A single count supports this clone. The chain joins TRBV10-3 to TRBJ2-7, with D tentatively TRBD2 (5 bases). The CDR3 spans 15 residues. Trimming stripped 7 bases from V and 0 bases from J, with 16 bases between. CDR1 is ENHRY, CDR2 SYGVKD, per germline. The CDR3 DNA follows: TGTGCCATCACGGTACACCGGGATAGCTCCTACGAGCAGTACTTC. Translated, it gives CAITVHRDSSYEQYF.

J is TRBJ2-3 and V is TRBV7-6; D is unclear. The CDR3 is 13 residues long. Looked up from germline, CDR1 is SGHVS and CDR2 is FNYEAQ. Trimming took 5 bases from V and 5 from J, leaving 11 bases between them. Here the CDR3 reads CASSHPEVDTQYF. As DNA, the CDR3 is TGTGCCAGCAGCCACCCCGAAGTAGATACGCAGTATTTT.

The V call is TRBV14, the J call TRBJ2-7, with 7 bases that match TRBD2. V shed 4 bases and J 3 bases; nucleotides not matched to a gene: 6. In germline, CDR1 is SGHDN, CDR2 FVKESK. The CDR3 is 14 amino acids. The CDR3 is CASSPLARDYEQYF. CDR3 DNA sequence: TGTGCCAGCAGCCCACTAGCGCGAGACTACGAGCAGTACTTC.

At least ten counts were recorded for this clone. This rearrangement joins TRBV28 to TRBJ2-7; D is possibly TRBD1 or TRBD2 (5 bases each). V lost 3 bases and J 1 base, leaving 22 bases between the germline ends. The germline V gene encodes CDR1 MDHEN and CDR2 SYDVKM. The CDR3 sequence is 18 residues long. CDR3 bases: TGTGCCAGCAGTTTTGTTGCCGAAGGGGAGTTCGGTTCCTACGAGCAGTACTTC. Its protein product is CASSFVAEGEFGSYEQYF.

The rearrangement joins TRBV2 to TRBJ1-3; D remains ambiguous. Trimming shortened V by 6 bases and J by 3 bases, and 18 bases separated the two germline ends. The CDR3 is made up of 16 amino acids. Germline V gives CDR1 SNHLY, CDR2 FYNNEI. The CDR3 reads CASRSGPGVYGNTIYF. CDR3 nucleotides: TGTGCCAGCAGAAGCGGGCCCGGGGTGTATGGAAACACCATATATTTT.

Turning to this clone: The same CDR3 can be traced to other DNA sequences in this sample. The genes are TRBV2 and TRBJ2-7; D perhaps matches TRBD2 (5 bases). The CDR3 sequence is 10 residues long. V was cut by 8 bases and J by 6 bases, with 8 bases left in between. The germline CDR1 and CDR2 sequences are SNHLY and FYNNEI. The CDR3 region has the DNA TGTGCCAGCCGAGGGTCCGAGCAGTACTTC. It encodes CASRGSEQYF.

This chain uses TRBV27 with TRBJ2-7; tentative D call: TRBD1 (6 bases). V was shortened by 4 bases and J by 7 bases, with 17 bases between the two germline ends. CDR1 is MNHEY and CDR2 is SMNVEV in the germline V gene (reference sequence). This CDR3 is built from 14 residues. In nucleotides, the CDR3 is TGTGCCAGCAGTTACAAGACAGGCTCGAGTGAGCAGTACTTC. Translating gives CASSYKTGSSEQYF.

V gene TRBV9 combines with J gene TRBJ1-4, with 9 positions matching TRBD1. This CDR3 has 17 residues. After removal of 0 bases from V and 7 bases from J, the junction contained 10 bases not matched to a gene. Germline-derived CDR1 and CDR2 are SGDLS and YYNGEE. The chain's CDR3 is CASSVGGQGQGSEKLFF. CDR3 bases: TGTGCCAGCAGCGTAGGGGGGCAGGGACAGGGAAGTGAAAAACTGTTTTTT. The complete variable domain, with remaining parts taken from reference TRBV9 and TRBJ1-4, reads DSGVTQTPKHLITATGQRVTLRCSPRSGDLSVYWYQQSLDQGLQFLIQYYNGEERAKGNILERFSAQQFPDLHSELNLSSLELGDSALYFCASSVGGQGQGSEKLFFGSGTQLSVL.

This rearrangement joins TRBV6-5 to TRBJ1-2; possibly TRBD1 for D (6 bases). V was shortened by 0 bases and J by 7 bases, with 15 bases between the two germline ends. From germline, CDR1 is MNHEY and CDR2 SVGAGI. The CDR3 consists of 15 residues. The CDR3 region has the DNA TGTGCCAGCAGTTACTCGGTCAGGGGAGGAAGTGGCTACACCTTC. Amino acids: CASSYSVRGGSGYTF.

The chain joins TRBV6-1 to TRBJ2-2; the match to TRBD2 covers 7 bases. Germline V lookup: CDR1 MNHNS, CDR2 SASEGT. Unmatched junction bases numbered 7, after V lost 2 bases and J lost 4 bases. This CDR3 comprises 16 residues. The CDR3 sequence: CASSETASGTTGELFF. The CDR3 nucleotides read TGTGCCAGCAGTGAAACAGCTAGCGGCACCACCGGGGAGCTGTTTTTT.

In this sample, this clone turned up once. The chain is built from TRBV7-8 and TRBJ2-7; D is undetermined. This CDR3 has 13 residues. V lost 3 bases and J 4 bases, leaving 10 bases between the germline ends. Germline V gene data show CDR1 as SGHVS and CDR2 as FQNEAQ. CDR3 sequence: CASSFERRYEQYF. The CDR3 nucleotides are TGTGCCAGCAGCTTTGAGCGACGTTACGAGCAGTACTTC.

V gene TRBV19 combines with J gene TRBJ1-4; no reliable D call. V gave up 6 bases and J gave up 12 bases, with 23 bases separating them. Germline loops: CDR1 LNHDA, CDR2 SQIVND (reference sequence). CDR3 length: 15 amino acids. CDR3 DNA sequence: TGTGCCAGTAGCCCCACGGGGTTGCTCGAAAGGGAACTGTTTTTT. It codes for CASSPTGLLERELFF.

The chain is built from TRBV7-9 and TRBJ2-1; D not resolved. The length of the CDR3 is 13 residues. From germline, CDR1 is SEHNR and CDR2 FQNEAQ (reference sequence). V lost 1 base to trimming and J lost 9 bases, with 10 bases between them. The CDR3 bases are TGTGCCAGCAGCTTAGATTTCGTTGGTGAGCAGTTCTTC. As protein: CASSLDFVGEQFF.

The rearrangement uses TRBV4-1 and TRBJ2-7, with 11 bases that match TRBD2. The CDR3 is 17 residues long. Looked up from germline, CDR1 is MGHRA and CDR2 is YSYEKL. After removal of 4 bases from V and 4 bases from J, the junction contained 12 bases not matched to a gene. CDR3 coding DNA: TGCGCCAGCAGCCGCGGGTTAGCGGGAGGGCCGAGGTACGAGCAGTACTTC. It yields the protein CASSRGLAGGPRYEQYF.

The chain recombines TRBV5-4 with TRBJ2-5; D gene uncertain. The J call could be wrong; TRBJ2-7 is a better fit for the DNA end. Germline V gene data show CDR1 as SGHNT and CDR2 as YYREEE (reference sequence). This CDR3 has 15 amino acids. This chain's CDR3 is CASTPGRGSTYEQYF. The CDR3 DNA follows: TGTGCCAGCACCCCCGGCCGTGGGTCGACCTACGAGCAGTACTTC.

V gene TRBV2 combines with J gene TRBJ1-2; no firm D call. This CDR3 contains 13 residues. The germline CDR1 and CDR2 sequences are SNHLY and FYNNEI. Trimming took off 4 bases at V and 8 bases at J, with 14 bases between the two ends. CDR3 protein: CASSAPMTGGYTF. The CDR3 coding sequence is TGTGCCAGCAGTGCCCCCATGACGGGAGGCTACACCTTC.